This TCR beta chain came from a study of blood T cell repertoires in COVID-19. The wider study: Some COVID-19 samples were acute and others convalescent; all came from the United States, Italy and Spain. Sources were T cells, B-cell-depleted T cells, or PBMCs; the material itself was cDNA or gDNA.

V was trimmed by 8 bases and J by 2 bases, leaving 16 bases between them. CDR3 length: 15 amino acids. CDR1 is MNHEY, CDR2 SMNVEV, per germline (reference sequence). In the source study's methods: Amplification of reference gene primers was used by the study to estimate nucleated cell counts. Produced via immunoSEQ multiplex PCR; TCRdb's table is partial and in-frame only. From that table come the V and J calls and clone size; the DNA was used to work out D and trimming. The sample consists of about 200,000 clones, 80% to 90% of them appearing once. The sequence derives from a man aged 50 to 60 with active or convalescent COVID-19. The specimen sequenced was peripheral blood. The chain combines TRBV27 with TRBJ1-5, with a tentative D call TRBD1 (6 bases). This CDR3 reads CASALGALGNQPQHF. CDR3 nucleotides: TGTGCCAGCGCATTGGGGGCGCTGGGCAATCAGCCCCAGCATTTT.